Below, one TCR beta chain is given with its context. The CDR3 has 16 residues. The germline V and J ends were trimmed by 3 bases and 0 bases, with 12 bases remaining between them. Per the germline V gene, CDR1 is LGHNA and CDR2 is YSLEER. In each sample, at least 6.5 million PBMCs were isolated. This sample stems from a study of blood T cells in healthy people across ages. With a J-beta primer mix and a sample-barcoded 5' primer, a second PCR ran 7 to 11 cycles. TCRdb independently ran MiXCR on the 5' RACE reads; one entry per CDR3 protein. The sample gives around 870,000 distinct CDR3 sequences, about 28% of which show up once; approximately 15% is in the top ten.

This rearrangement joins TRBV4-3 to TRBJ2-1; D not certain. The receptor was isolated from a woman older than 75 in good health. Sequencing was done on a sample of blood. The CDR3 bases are TGCGCCAGCAGCCAGTCCGGTGAGAGCTCCTACAATGAGCAGTTCTTC. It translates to CASSQSGESSYNEQFF.